The 10 T cell receptor beta chains below were found in one sample sequenced in a study of T-cell reconstitution after alpha-beta-depleted transplantation in children. Researchers prepared the TCRbeta library using unique molecular identifiers, the study reports. TCRdb called the PCR reads again in MiXCR, with one record for every CDR3 protein. The top ten hold less than 20% of the sample, which has about 140,000 distinct CDR3 sequences, more than 8% seen once. This specimen consisted of PBMCs, mostly from graft donor cells, obtained 180 days after TCRalphabeta/CD19-depleted stem cell transplant. The receptor source for this set is a female patient aged 2-9 years who had a stem cell transplant for congenital amegakaryocytic thrombocytopenia, so the T cells may come from the graft donor.

The table lists this clonotype with a few counts. The V and J genes are TRBV30 and TRBJ1-2; maybe TRBD1 (5 bases). V was pared by 2 bases and J by 6 bases, with 19 bases between. Germline CDR1 reads GTSNPN; CDR2 reads SVGIG (reference sequence). This CDR3 comprises 15 residues. CDR3 in amino acids: CAWSRGRQGFNGYTF. The CDR3 region has the DNA TGTGCCTGGAGTAGGGGACGGCAGGGCTTCAATGGCTACACCTTC.

Of note for this clonotype: A much larger clone sits a single nucleotide away, making a read error possible. DNA of the CDR3: TGCAGTGCTACCGTAGCGGCTAGCTACTACGAGCAGTACTTC. This sequence encodes CSATVAASYYEQYF. The J gene is TRBJ2-7, the V gene TRBV20-1, with TRBD2 as a possible D gene (6 bases). The CDR3 contains 14 residues. The ends were cut back, 4 bases at V and 3 bases at J, with 16 bases in the middle. CDR1 is DFQATT, CDR2 SNEGSKA, per germline (reference sequence).

Worth noting for this clonotype: Possible read error: a much larger clone is one base away. The chain is built from TRBV28 and TRBJ1-2, with TRBD1 identical over 7 bases. The CDR3 length is 14 residues. The germline V gene encodes CDR1 MDHEN and CDR2 SYDVKM. CDR3 nucleotides: TGTGCCAGCAAGAGACAGGGTGGTAACGATGGCTACACCTTC. It is translated as CASKRQGGNDGYTF.

Many counts were recorded for this clonotype. CDR3 amino acids: CASNRGSYNSPLHF. Here the CDR3 DNA reads TGTGCCAGCAACAGGGGTTCCTATAATTCACCCCTCCACTTT. This chain links TRBV9 with TRBJ1-6, with TRBD1 identical over 7 bases. This CDR3 is 14 amino acids long. V was pared by 6 bases and J by 1 base, with 1 base of the junction left unmatched. Germline CDR1 reads SGDLS; CDR2 reads YYNGEE.

This chain links TRBV12-3 or TRBV12-4 with TRBJ2-2; D gene unclear. With 2 bases removed from V and 3 bases from J, the gap between germline ends came to 10 bases. The CDR3 consists of 15 residues. The CDR3 reads CASSLSSAYTGELFF. Written as DNA, the CDR3 is TGTGCCAGCAGTTTATCAAGCGCCTACACCGGGGAGCTGTTTTTT.

The chain is built from TRBV7-9 and TRBJ2-3; 10 bases fit TRBD2. CDR1 SEHNR and CDR2 FQNEAQ come from the germline V gene (reference sequence). The CDR3 is 13 residues long. V was clipped by 8 bases and J by 4 bases; unmatched bases: 3. CDR3 coding DNA: TGTGCCAGCGAACTAGCGGGATCAGATACGCAGTATTTT. Its protein is CASELAGSDTQYF.

This clonotype was seen more than once but under ten times. The V gene is TRBV28, the J gene TRBJ1-6; the D gene is possibly TRBD1 (5 bases). CDR1 MDHEN and CDR2 SYDVKM come from the germline V gene. V was shortened by 3 bases and J by 10 bases, with 13 bases between the two germline ends. The CDR3 has 14 amino acids. In nucleotides, the CDR3 is TGTGCCAGCAGTTTTGACAGCGCCAGGTCACCCCTCCACTTT. Its protein product is CASSFDSARSPLHF.

This clonotype was counted ten times or more. The chain links TRBV7-9 to TRBJ1-1; maybe TRBD1 (5 bases). CDR3 length: 12 residues. V shed 5 bases and J shed 6 bases, with 10 bases lying between them. Germline assignment: CDR1 SEHNR and CDR2 FQNEAQ (reference sequence). CDR3 in DNA: TGTGCCAGCAGCGTCCAGGGTTCTGAAGCTTTCTTT. Its protein is CASSVQGSEAFF.

At least ten counts were recorded for this clonotype. This chain links TRBV11-2 with TRBJ2-1; D is unclear. This CDR3 comprises 11 residues. Germline loops: CDR1 SGHAT, CDR2 FQNNGV. V was shortened by 5 bases and J by 7 bases, with 6 bases between the two germline ends. CDR3 region: CASSPRNEQFF. The DNA for the CDR3 is TGTGCCAGCAGCCCAAGAAATGAGCAGTTCTTC.

This clonotype was found many times. The chain employs TRBV24-1 and TRBJ2-5, with unresolved D. The germline V and J ends were trimmed by 3 bases and 3 bases, with 7 bases remaining between them. The CDR3 runs to 13 residues. Per the germline V gene, CDR1 is KGHDR and CDR2 is SFDVKD. CDR3 in amino acids: CATSDARKETQYF. The CDR3 DNA reads as TGTGCCACCAGTGATGCACGTAAAGAGACCCAGTACTTC.